What follows are 20 T cell receptor beta chains derived from one specimen sequenced in a study of beta chain features in type 1 diabetes. Every isolated RNA sample was fully reverse transcribed, so sequencing captured expressed TCRB transcripts. The table came from immunoSEQ multiplex PCR; TCRdb's copy has only in-frame clones and leaves some out. In the table there are about 290,000 clones, about 8% of which are singletons. The specimen sequenced was central memory CD4+ T cells from blood. All receptors come from a woman under 30 in good health.

This clone was observed a handful of times. This chain uses TRBV5-4 with TRBJ2-3, with 10 bases matching TRBD2. This CDR3 comprises 16 residues. Germline loops: CDR1 SGHNT, CDR2 YYREEE (reference sequence). V shed 4 bases and J 4 bases; nucleotides not matched to a gene: 9. As DNA, the CDR3 is TGTGCCAGCAGCGAGGGGGGCCTAGCGGGAGCAGATACGCAGTATTTT. Translating gives CASSEGGLAGADTQYF.

This clone was seen only a few times. The chain joins TRBV2 to TRBJ2-1, with no clear D. Trimming left V 6 bases short and J 0 bases short, with 12 bases between. Germline V lookup: CDR1 SNHLY, CDR2 FYNNEI. The CDR3 extends over 15 amino acids. The CDR3 bases are TGTGCCAGCAGCCCCATAGATGACTCCTACAATGAGCAGTTCTTC. It specifies CASSPIDDSYNEQFF. Supplemented by reference TRBV2 and TRBJ2-1, the full variable domain reads EPEVTQTPSHQVTQMGQEVILRCVPISNHLYFYWYRQILGQKVEFLVSFYNNEISEKSEIFDDQFSVERPDGSNFTLKIRSTKLEDSAMYFCASSPIDDSYNEQFFGPGTRLTVL.

This clone has a handful of counts. The chain has TRBV5-1 and TRBJ2-2; D is unresolved. Per germline, CDR1 SGHRS and CDR2 YFSETQ. Between the trimmed V and J ends, which lost 0 bases and 2 bases, there was a span of 8 bases. This CDR3 spans 15 amino acids. Here the CDR3 DNA reads TGCGCCAGCAGCTTGGGGTCGGCCAACACCGGGGAGCTGTTTTTT. It codes for CASSLGSANTGELFF.

This clone was observed a few times. The chain has TRBV9 and TRBJ1-3, with D possibly matching TRBD1 (6 bases). Trimming cost V 4 bases and J 4 bases, with 18 bases left between them. Germline CDR1 and CDR2: SGDLS and YYNGEE. The CDR3 loop spans 16 amino acids. Written as DNA, the CDR3 is TGTGCCAGCAGCCTGAGAGGGCAGGGGCAAGGAAACACCATATATTTT. Its protein is CASSLRGQGQGNTIYF.

The chain links TRBV6-5 to TRBJ1-4; D is undetermined. Trimming cost V 0 bases and J 7 bases, with 12 bases left between them. This CDR3 comprises 15 residues. Germline V gene sequence: CDR1 MNHEY, CDR2 SVGAGI. For the CDR3, the DNA is TGTGCCAGCAGTTACTCGGGAGACGATGGTGAAAAACTGTTTTTT. This sequence encodes CASSYSGDDGEKLFF.

This clone was picked up many times. The V gene is TRBV18, the J gene TRBJ1-1, with TRBD1 as a possible D gene (5 bases). From germline, CDR1 is KGHSH and CDR2 LQKENI. The V and J ends lost 2 bases and 5 bases respectively, with 12 bases between them. The CDR3 runs 14 residues. CDR3 DNA: TGTGCCAGCTCACCAACGGATGGGGGGACTGAAGCTTTCTTT. The encoded protein is CASSPTDGGTEAFF.

As to this clone: This likely traces to a read error, being one base from a far larger clone. Other nucleotide sequences from this sample produce the same CDR3. J is TRBJ2-3 and V is TRBV11-2; no definite D call. V shed 3 bases and J shed 2 bases, with 9 bases lying between them. Per the germline V gene, CDR1 is SGHAT and CDR2 is FQNNGV. The CDR3 is made up of 14 amino acids. CDR3 loop: CASSLDGNTDTQYF. As DNA, the CDR3 is TGTGCCAGCAGCTTGGACGGAAACACAGATACGCAGTATTTT.

For this clone: The junction does not match germline at one end; this may be a read error. This chain uses TRBV11-2 with TRBJ2-5; 7 nucleotides line up with TRBD1. Per the germline V gene, CDR1 is SGHAT and CDR2 is FQNNGV. CDR3 length: 18 amino acids. Here the CDR3 reads CASSQGIFGRGWQETQYF. In DNA form, the CDR3 reads TGCGCCAGCAGCCAAGGGATCTTCGGCAGGGGGTGGCAAGAGACCCAGTACTTC.

This CDR3 is CASSRPGRPGEQYF. The CDR3 bases are TGTGCCAGCAGCCGCCCGGGCAGGCCGGGGGAGCAGTACTTC. The genes are TRBV27 and TRBJ2-7; D possibly corresponds to TRBD2 (5 bases). Germline assignment: CDR1 MNHEY and CDR2 SMNVEV (reference sequence). This CDR3 is 14 amino acids long. Trimming pared 6 bases from V and 7 bases from J, leaving 19 bases between.

This clone was observed a handful of times. The gene calls are TRBV10-3 and TRBJ1-1, with D tentatively TRBD1 (6 bases). Germline CDR1 ENHRY, CDR2 SYGVKD. Trimming took 3 bases from V and 3 from J, leaving 14 bases between them. This CDR3 contains 15 residues. DNA of the CDR3: TGTGCCATCAGTGACCCCGGACAGACGTACACTGAAGCTTTCTTT. Its translation: CAISDPGQTYTEAFF.

This clone was counted at least ten times. V is TRBV14 and J is TRBJ2-1; 10 nucleotides line up with TRBD2. CDR3 length: 18 residues. Germline CDR1 and CDR2: SGHDN and FVKESK. The ends lost 0 bases at V and 1 base at J; junction bases unmatched: 6. The CDR3 DNA reads TGTGCCAGCAGCCAAGATCCAACTAGCGGGGTATCCTACAATGAGCAGTTCTTC. Amino acids: CASSQDPTSGVSYNEQFF.

This clone was seen only a few times. The chain employs TRBV4-3 and TRBJ1-2; 8 positions match TRBD1. The ends lost 5 bases at V and 5 bases at J; junction bases unmatched: 1. CDR1 is LGHNA and CDR2 is YSLEER in the germline V gene. The CDR3 extends over 12 amino acids. As DNA, the CDR3 is TGCGCCAGCAGCGGACAGGGATATGGCTACACCTTC. Translating gives CASSGQGYGYTF.

This clone occurred a few times. The chain has TRBV19 and TRBJ2-1; TRBD2 is a possible D gene (7 bases). The CDR3 is made up of 16 amino acids. Germline V gene data show CDR1 as LNHDA and CDR2 as SQIVND (reference sequence). V was pared by 7 bases and J by 10 bases, with 26 bases between. CDR3 sequence reads: CASTTVGGPPLPEQFF. CDR3 DNA sequence: TGTGCCAGTACTACGGTGGGGGGGCCGCCTTTGCCCGAGCAGTTCTTC.

The chain combines TRBV5-6 with TRBJ2-5; maybe TRBD2 (5 bases). Germline V lookup: CDR1 SGHDT, CDR2 YYEEEE. There are 16 residues in the CDR3. Trimming removed 1 base at V and 1 base at J, with 14 bases between. CDR3 coding DNA: TGTGCCAGCAGCTTGTTGCTAGCCAACCTCCAAGAGACCCAGTACTTC. Translating it yields CASSLLLANLQETQYF.

This clone was observed a few times. The chain links TRBV7-9 to TRBJ1-1, with a possible D match to TRBD1 (5 bases). This CDR3 region has 15 residues. With 2 bases removed from V and 6 bases from J, the gap between germline ends came to 16 bases. Germline CDR1 is SEHNR and CDR2 is FQNEAQ (reference sequence). The CDR3, as DNA: TGTGCCAGCAGCTTACGTACAGGAAGGTCCCCTGAAGCTTTCTTT. This encodes CASSLRTGRSPEAFF.

This clone was counted at least ten times. V gene TRBV2 combines with J gene TRBJ2-1; the match to TRBD2 covers 7 bases. J was trimmed by 8 bases and V by 10 bases; bases with no gene match: 14. CDR3 length equals 14 residues. Germline values: CDR1 SNHLY, CDR2 FYNNEI. CDR3 in DNA: TGTGCCACCTCAAGCGGGACTGGGTACTATGAGCAGTTCTTC. It codes for CATSSGTGYYEQFF.

The V and J genes are TRBV27 and TRBJ2-4; D tentatively reads TRBD1 or TRBD2 (5 bases each). The germline gives CDR1 MNHEY, CDR2 SMNVEV (reference sequence). V lost 2 bases to trimming and J lost 7 bases, with 6 bases between them. The CDR3 covers 12 residues. The CDR3 DNA sequence: TGTGCCAGCAGTTTACGGGGCAACATTCAGTACTTC. It is translated as CASSLRGNIQYF.

Comments on this clone: Other DNA sequences in this sample translate to the same CDR3. The rearrangement joins TRBV18 to TRBJ1-1, with D perhaps TRBD1 (6 bases). The V end was cut by 3 bases, the J end by 1 base, with 9 bases between. Germline V lookup: CDR1 KGHSH, CDR2 LQKENI. This CDR3 contains 14 residues. The CDR3 spells CASSPDRKNTEAFF. The CDR3 DNA reads TGTGCCAGCTCACCTGACAGGAAGAACACTGAAGCTTTCTTT.

This clone was observed many times. The CDR3 DNA reads TGTGCCAGCAGCTTAGACTGGACAGGGGAGGGCGAGCAGTACTTC. Residues: CASSLDWTGEGEQYF. V is TRBV7-8 and J is TRBJ2-7, with 9 bases lining up with TRBD1. The CDR3 has 15 amino acids. Germline CDR1 reads SGHVS; CDR2 reads FQNEAQ. The J segment lost 6 bases and the V segment lost 1 base, leaving 7 bases of the junction unmatched.

This clone has just a few counts. J is TRBJ1-1 and V is TRBV6-6, with no clear D. The CDR3 is 16 amino acids. Trimming removed 6 bases from V and 0 bases from J, with 17 bases in between. Germline CDR1 is MNHNY and CDR2 is SVGAGI (reference sequence). The CDR3 loop reads CASRPSVPRMNTEAFF. In nucleotides, the CDR3 is TGTGCCAGCAGGCCCAGTGTCCCGAGGATGAACACTGAAGCTTTCTTT.